Presented here are 14 T cell receptor beta chains from one specimen sequenced in a study of blood T cells in healthy people across ages. Primed by a sample-barcoded 5' primer and a J-beta primer mix, a second PCR proceeded for about 6 to 11 cycles. From the 5' RACE reads, TCRdb called clonotypes with MiXCR, one entry per CDR3 protein. The repertoire includes over 1,500,000 distinct CDR3 sequences, 30% to 40% of them detected once, and more than 20% sits in the top ten. Sequencing input: blood. Receptors were obtained from a human donor in good health.

The table lists this clonotype with a few counts. The V gene is TRBV6-2 or TRBV6-3, the J gene TRBJ2-3; maybe TRBD2 (5 bases). Trimming shortened V by 4 bases and J by 0 bases, and 26 bases separated the two germline ends. The CDR3 is 20 amino acids. Germline CDR1 MNHEY, CDR2 SVGEGT. CDR3 sequence reads: CASSFLPGLRSAVSTDTQYF. In DNA form, the CDR3 reads TGTGCCAGCAGTTTCCTCCCGGGGTTGAGGTCCGCCGTAAGCACAGATACGCAGTATTTT.

This clonotype was seen a few times. The chain is built from TRBV6-2 or TRBV6-3 and TRBJ2-1; a possible D gene is TRBD2 (7 bases). CDR1 is MNHEY and CDR2 is SVGEGT in the germline V gene. The CDR3 length is 15 residues. V shed 1 base and J shed 7 bases, with 14 bases lying between them. CDR3 sequence: CASSYWRGRGNEQFF. The CDR3 DNA sequence: TGTGCCAGCAGTTACTGGCGGGGGCGGGGTAATGAGCAGTTCTTC.

The rearrangement joins TRBV7-3 to TRBJ1-2; TRBD1 is a possible D gene (5 bases). Germline-derived CDR1 and CDR2 are SGHTA and FQGTGA. The V gene lost 0 bases and the J gene lost 4 bases, with 12 bases spanning the gap. The CDR3 sequence is 15 residues long. The CDR3 region has the DNA TGTGCCAGCAGCTTAACTGGGGCAGCGCCCTATGGCTACACCTTC. Amino acid sequence: CASSLTGAAPYGYTF.

The gene calls are TRBV12-5 and TRBJ2-1; TRBD2 matches at 11 bases. The CDR3 contains 16 residues. J was trimmed by 2 bases and V by 4 bases; bases with no gene match: 4. Germline CDR1 LGHNT, CDR2 FRNRAP. CDR3 loop: CASGSRLAGPYNEQFF. CDR3 DNA sequence: TGTGCTAGTGGTTCCCGACTAGCGGGACCCTACAATGAGCAGTTCTTC.

On this clonotype itself: A read error may produce the germline difference seen at one junction end. The chain uses TRBV2 and TRBJ2-3, with D possibly being TRBD2 (5 bases). The germline V gene has CDR1 SNHLY and CDR2 FYNNEI. This CDR3 region has 14 residues. The DNA of the CDR3 is TGTGCCAGCAGTGATATGTCCGGAGGTGATACGCGGTATTTT. Its translation: CASSDMSGGDTRYF.

This sequence joins TRBV6-6 and TRBJ2-1, with 9 bases lining up with TRBD2. CDR1 is MNHNY, CDR2 SVGAGI, per germline (reference sequence). The CDR3 has 16 amino acids. Trimming at V came to 4 bases and at J to 0 bases, leaving 4 bases not matched to a gene. The CDR3 loop is CASSCSRGGSYNEQFF. DNA of the CDR3: TGTGCCAGCAGTTGCTCGCGGGGGGGCTCCTACAATGAGCAGTTCTTC.

This clonotype was seen only a few times. The V and J genes are TRBV7-2 and TRBJ2-3, with D unclear. CDR1 SGHTA and CDR2 FQGNSA come from the germline V gene. Trimming cost V 0 bases and J 8 bases, with 9 bases left between them. The CDR3 runs to 13 residues. The CDR3 reads CASSLAMGGTQYF. CDR3 nucleotide sequence: TGTGCCAGCAGCTTAGCAATGGGTGGTACGCAGTATTTT.

The rearrangement links TRBV7-9 to TRBJ1-2, with TRBD1 matching 10 bases. CDR1 and CDR2 (germline): SEHNR, FQNEAQ (reference sequence). The CDR3 totals 14 residues. Unmatched junction bases numbered 9, after V lost 6 bases and J lost 8 bases. CDR3 residues: CASRAGTGVTGYTF. Here the CDR3 DNA reads TGTGCCAGCAGAGCCGGGACAGGGGTGACGGGCTACACCTTC. Supplemented by reference TRBV7-9 and TRBJ1-2, the full variable domain reads DTGVSQNPRHKITKRGQNVTFRCDPISEHNRLYWYRQTLGQGPEFLTYFQNEAQLEKSRLLSDRFSAERPKGSFSTLEIQRTEQGDSAMYLCASRAGTGVTGYTFGSGTRLTVV.

V usage is TRBV4-3 and J usage is TRBJ1-2; no clear D. This CDR3 is 16 amino acids long. V gave up 1 base and J gave up 8 bases, with 20 bases separating them. CDR1 is LGHNA and CDR2 is YSLEER in the germline V gene. This CDR3 is CASSQGALQLERGYTF. In nucleotides, the CDR3 is TGCGCCAGCAGCCAAGGAGCCTTACAGTTAGAACGCGGCTACACCTTC.

This rearrangement joins TRBV7-2 to TRBJ2-5; D unclear. Germline V lookup: CDR1 SGHTA, CDR2 FQGNSA. This CDR3 spans 16 amino acids. V shed 2 bases and J shed 2 bases, with 15 bases lying between them. The CDR3 nucleotides are TGTGCCAGCAGCTTAAGGCCGGATAGCTGGCAAGAGACCCAGTACTTC. Amino acids: CASSLRPDSWQETQYF.

In this sample, this clonotype turned up a few times. The chain carries TRBV7-2 and TRBJ2-3, with TRBD2 matching 8 bases. Germline V gene sequence: CDR1 SGHTA, CDR2 FQGNSA. V shed 6 bases and J 2 bases; nucleotides not matched to a gene: 10. The CDR3 length is 16 residues. CDR3 sequence reads: CASRLRRGGFTDTQYF. CDR3 nucleotides: TGTGCCAGCAGGCTCCGTCGGGGGGGCTTCACAGATACGCAGTATTTT. Based on the CDR3 plus reference TRBV7-2 and TRBJ2-3, the full variable domain is GAGVSQSPSNKVTEKGKDVELRCDPISGHTALYWYRQSLGQGLEFLIYFQGNSAPDKSGLPSDRFSAERTGGSVSTLTIQRTQQEDSAVYLCASRLRRGGFTDTQYFGPGTRLTVL.

This clonotype turned up a few times. This rearrangement joins TRBV7-8 to TRBJ1-1; D might be TRBD1 (5 bases). This CDR3 contains 20 residues. Per the germline V gene, CDR1 is SGHVS and CDR2 is FQNEAQ. With 0 bases removed from V and 3 bases from J, the gap between germline ends came to 26 bases. The CDR3 spells CASSLAKPWGPTRRDTEAFF. CDR3 DNA sequence: TGTGCCAGCAGCTTAGCGAAGCCTTGGGGACCAACCAGGAGGGACACTGAAGCTTTCTTT.

This clonotype was recorded a few times. The chain uses TRBV4-2 and TRBJ1-2; TRBD1 is a possible D gene (5 bases). Per the germline V gene, CDR1 is LGHNA and CDR2 is YNFKEQ. V gave up 2 bases and J gave up 3 bases, with 13 bases separating them. The CDR3 has 15 residues. CDR3 DNA: TGTGCCAGCAGCCAAAATCAAGGGGCGGACTATGGCTACACCTTC. Its protein is CASSQNQGADYGYTF.

The rearrangement uses TRBV20-1 and TRBJ1-5; no clear D gene. Germline V gene sequence: CDR1 DFQATT, CDR2 SNEGSKA (reference sequence). This CDR3 comprises 14 residues. Trimming pared 1 base from V and 0 bases from J, leaving 7 bases between. This CDR3 is CSARVPDSNQPQHF. CDR3 nucleotide sequence: TGCAGTGCTAGAGTCCCAGATAGCAATCAGCCCCAGCATTTT.